The present T cell receptor beta chain was sequenced within a study of PD-1 blockade in mismatch repair-deficient tumors. The repertoire was sequenced with immunoSEQ multiplex PCR; TCRdb's copy has only in-frame clones and lacks some. This table holds tens of thousands of clones, 78% found once. V lost 4 bases and J lost 10; bases outside the gene matches: 7. The CDR3 loop spans 15 amino acids. CDR1 is SGHNT, CDR2 YENEEA, per germline. Every patient had mismatch repair deficiency by PCR or immunohistochemistry. The rearrangement links TRBV11-3 to TRBJ2-1, with TRBD2 identical over 13 bases. This receptor was taken from an adult with mismatch repair-deficient cancer. Specimen: peripheral blood, collected 2 weeks after starting pembrolizumab. The CDR3, as DNA: TGTGCCAGCAGCTCCAGGACTAGCGGGAGTGGAGAGCAGTTCTTC. Protein sequence: CASSSRTSGSGEQFF.